A single TCR beta chain is shown here with its context. The data were taken from a study of blood T cell repertoires in COVID-19. About the study: The analysed material was cDNA or gDNA that came from T cells, B-cell-depleted T cells, or PBMCs.

The protocol was immunoSEQ multiplex PCR, while the TCRdb copy is restricted to in-frame clones and leaves out a portion. The repertoire holds about 53,000 clones, with approximately 90% as singletons. The ends lost 5 bases at V and 1 base at J; junction bases unmatched: 12. The CDR3 length is 19 residues. The germline CDR1 and CDR2 sequences are KGHSH and LQKENI. Sample: peripheral blood. The sequence derives from an elderly man with acute or convalescent COVID-19. The chain is built from TRBV18 and TRBJ2-6; 9 nucleotides align to TRBD1. CDR3 residues: CASSSLPGQGKSGANVLTF. The CDR3 region has the DNA TGTGCCAGCTCATCATTACCGGGACAGGGAAAGTCTGGGGCCAACGTCCTGACTTTC.